This passage covers 27 T cell receptor beta chains from one sample sequenced in a study of shared clonotypes between healthy human individuals. Sequencing was performed with immunoSEQ multiplex PCR; in TCRdb, only in-frame clones are kept and a portion is missing. Here the sample spans hundreds of thousands of clones, roughly 70% being singletons. The sample comprised memory CD4+ T cells sorted from blood. Subset defined: CD45RA-negative fraction. These receptors originate from a woman in her 30s in good health.

V is TRBV10-2 and J is TRBJ2-1; TRBD2 agrees at 8 bases. Germline V gene sequence: CDR1 WSHSY, CDR2 SAAADI. The CDR3 totals 17 residues. J gave up 3 bases and V 4 bases, and 11 bases lay outside the gene matches. CDR3 sequence reads: CASSVSLTSGDYNEQFF. CDR3 bases: TGCGCCAGCAGTGTGTCCCTAACTAGCGGAGACTACAATGAGCAGTTCTTC.

The chain links TRBV18 to TRBJ1-4; maybe TRBD1 (5 bases). CDR3 size: 16 residues. V gave up 2 bases and J gave up 1 base, with 11 bases separating them. Germline CDR1 and CDR2: KGHSH and LQKENI. The CDR3 DNA reads TGTGCCAGCTCACCAAGATGGGGGGGAACTAATGAAAAACTGTTTTTT. Translating it yields CASSPRWGGTNEKLFF.

This clone appeared a few times. This chain links TRBV20-1 with TRBJ2-5, with D maybe TRBD1 (6 bases). Germline V gene sequence: CDR1 DFQATT, CDR2 SNEGSKA (reference sequence). The CDR3 loop spans 11 amino acids. Trimming pared 2 bases from V and 9 bases from J, leaving 10 bases between. CDR3 loop: CSARRPGAQYF. CDR3 nucleotides: TGCAGTGCTAGACGCCCAGGGGCCCAGTACTTC.

Concerning this clone itself: This same CDR3 is encoded by further DNA sequences in the sample. The chain joins TRBV5-4 to TRBJ1-2; 10 positions match TRBD1. This CDR3 region has 13 residues. Germline CDR1 and CDR2: SGHNT and YYREEE (reference sequence). Trimming removed 5 bases from V and 6 bases from J; junction bases left unmatched: 4. The CDR3 nucleotides read TGTGCCAGCAGTTTTGACAGGGGGCATGGCTACACCTTC. Translation: CASSFDRGHGYTF. The complete variable domain, with remaining parts taken from reference TRBV5-4 and TRBJ1-2, reads ETGVTQSPTHLIKTRGQQVTLRCSSQSGHNTVSWYQQALGQGPQFIFQYYREEENGRGNFPPRFSGLQFPNYSSELNVNALELDDSALYLCASSFDRGHGYTFGSGTRLTVV.

This clone was seen a handful of times. The genes are TRBV6-1 and TRBJ2-1; 8 bases align to TRBD1. This CDR3 spans 13 amino acids. Germline lookup yields CDR1 MNHNS and CDR2 SASEGT. The V gene end was trimmed by 6 bases and the J gene end by 8 bases; junction bases not matched to a gene: 6. The CDR3 DNA is TGTGCCAGCAGGATTGACAGGGGTTATGAGCAGTTCTTC. Its protein product is CASRIDRGYEQFF.

In this sample, this clone turned up many times. The rearrangement uses TRBV30 and TRBJ2-7; 8 bases align to TRBD2. Germline V CDR1 and CDR2: GTSNPN, SVGIG (reference sequence). Losses at the gene ends were 3 bases for V and 0 bases for J; bases not matched to a gene: 7. The CDR3 length is 15 residues. The CDR3 region has the DNA TGTGCCTGGAGCTTCCTTAGCGGGACCTCCTACGAGCAGTACTTC. It yields the protein CAWSFLSGTSYEQYF.

This sequence joins TRBV19 and TRBJ2-7; 12 bases are a match to TRBD1. This CDR3 comprises 14 residues. The junction had 7 bases not matched to a gene; V was cut back by 6 bases and J by 7 bases. Germline values: CDR1 LNHDA, CDR2 SQIVND (reference sequence). CDR3 bases: TGTGCCAGTAGGATGGGACAGGGGGCGCGGGAGCAGTACTTC. Translating gives CASRMGQGAREQYF.

This clone was detected ten times or more. The chain employs TRBV5-8 and TRBJ2-7; D uncertain. The CDR3 has 14 residues. Trimming left V 0 bases short and J 3 bases short, with 10 bases between. Germline lookup yields CDR1 SGHTS and CDR2 YDEGEE. The CDR3 region has the DNA TGTGCCAGCAGCTTGGCTGGGTGGAACTACGAGCAGTACTTC. It yields the protein CASSLAGWNYEQYF.

In the case of this clone: This specimen includes other DNA sequences encoding the same CDR3. The gene calls are TRBV7-2 and TRBJ2-7, with 7 nucleotides matching TRBD1. The CDR3 contains 13 residues. The junction had 4 bases not matched to a gene; V was cut back by 5 bases and J by 3 bases. Germline V gene sequence: CDR1 SGHTA, CDR2 FQGNSA. DNA of the CDR3: TGTGCCAGCAGCCTGACAGGGAACTACGAGCAGTACTTC. Its translation: CASSLTGNYEQYF. Based on the CDR3 plus reference TRBV7-2 and TRBJ2-7, the full variable domain is GAGVSQSPSNKVTEKGKDVELRCDPISGHTALYWYRQSLGQGLEFLIYFQGNSAPDKSGLPSDRFSAERTGGSVSTLTIQRTQQEDSAVYLCASSLTGNYEQYFGPGTRLTVT.

This sequence joins TRBV4-1 and TRBJ1-6; 7 bases align to TRBD1. The CDR3 loop spans 16 amino acids. Germline V lookup: CDR1 MGHRA, CDR2 YSYEKL. The J segment lost 10 bases and the V segment lost 4 bases, leaving 13 bases of the junction unmatched. CDR3 protein: CASSPNDRDRKSPLHF. The DNA of the CDR3 is TGCGCCAGCAGCCCTAACGACAGGGATCGAAAATCACCCCTCCACTTT.

The chain joins TRBV2 to TRBJ1-3; a possible D gene is TRBD1 (5 bases). Trimming removed 5 bases from V and 2 bases from J, with 13 bases in between. CDR1 is SNHLY and CDR2 is FYNNEI in the germline V gene. This CDR3 region has 15 residues. This chain's CDR3 is CASSNSRVAGNTIYF. DNA for the CDR3: TGTGCCAGCAGTAACAGCAGGGTAGCTGGAAACACCATATATTTT.

This clone was found once. CDR3: CASSATANNEKLFF. DNA of the CDR3: TGTGCCAGTAGTGCGACAGCAAATAATGAAAAACTGTTTTTT. The chain combines TRBV19 with TRBJ1-4; possible D gene TRBD1, 5 bases. The CDR3 loop spans 14 amino acids. Germline V gene sequence: CDR1 LNHDA, CDR2 SQIVND (reference sequence). The V gene lost 5 bases and the J gene lost 4 bases, with 11 bases spanning the gap.

This chain links TRBV6-1 with TRBJ2-3, with D perhaps TRBD2 (6 bases). V was pared by 2 bases and J by 2 bases, with 17 bases between. The germline V gene encodes CDR1 MNHNS and CDR2 SASEGT. This CDR3 spans 17 amino acids. This CDR3 is CASSESPFGSFTDTQYF. The CDR3 region has the DNA TGTGCCAGCAGTGAATCTCCGTTCGGGAGTTTCACAGATACGCAGTATTTT.

This clone was seen many times. The V gene is TRBV30, the J gene TRBJ2-1; TRBD2 aligns across 12 bases. This CDR3 is built from 15 residues. After removal of 3 bases from V and 9 bases from J, the junction contained 9 bases not matched to a gene. The germline V gene encodes CDR1 GTSNPN and CDR2 SVGIG (reference sequence). CDR3 sequence (DNA): TGTGCCTGGAGCCTCCTAGCGGGAGGGCCCAGTGAGCAGTTCTTC. Protein product: CAWSLLAGGPSEQFF.

The chain links TRBV9 to TRBJ2-3; D is unclear. The CDR3 extends over 15 amino acids. V lost 0 bases to trimming and J lost 1 base, with 9 bases between them. Germline V CDR1 and CDR2: SGDLS, YYNGEE. CDR3 coding DNA: TGTGCCAGCAGCGTAGTCCTGGTGGGCACAGATACGCAGTATTTT. This gives the protein CASSVVLVGTDTQYF.

The rearrangement uses TRBV28 and TRBJ2-7, with D perhaps matching TRBD1 or TRBD2 (5 bases each). V lost 10 bases, J lost 3 bases, and 13 bases lay in between. The CDR3 totals 12 residues. Germline assignment: CDR1 MDHEN and CDR2 SYDVKM. CDR3 loop: CAIGDAIYEQYF. The CDR3 nucleotides read TGTGCCATCGGGGACGCTATCTACGAGCAGTACTTC.

The chain recombines TRBV28 with TRBJ2-4, with 9 bases that match TRBD1. Germline lookup yields CDR1 MDHEN and CDR2 SYDVKM. The trim removed 5 bases at V and 8 bases at J, leaving 16 bases unmatched. CDR3 size: 17 residues. CDR3 residues: CASSTVPGTGPLDIQYF. The CDR3 coding sequence is TGTGCCAGCAGTACAGTTCCCGGGACAGGGCCCCTTGACATTCAGTACTTC.

The chain has TRBV10-2 and TRBJ2-2; D is ambiguous. V gave up 1 base and J gave up 4 bases, with 13 bases separating them. The CDR3 contains 16 residues. From germline, CDR1 is WSHSY and CDR2 SAAADI. The CDR3 protein is CASSEFGRAGTGELFF. The CDR3 DNA follows: TGCGCCAGCAGTGAGTTCGGTCGGGCCGGCACCGGGGAGCTGTTTTTT.

This chain joins TRBV2 and TRBJ2-6; D is possibly TRBD2 (6 bases). This CDR3 is 16 amino acids long. With 10 bases removed from V and 1 base from J, the gap between germline ends came to 17 bases. Germline V gene data show CDR1 as SNHLY and CDR2 as FYNNEI. In DNA, the CDR3 is TGTGCCATCTACCTCGGGACTTCTTCTGGGGCCAACGTCCTGACTTTC. Residues: CAIYLGTSSGANVLTF. The full variable domain, rest sourced from reference TRBV2 and TRBJ2-6, is EPEVTQTPSHQVTQMGQEVILRCVPISNHLYFYWYRQILGQKVEFLVSFYNNEISEKSEIFDDQFSVERPDGSNFTLKIRSTKLEDSAMYFCAIYLGTSSGANVLTFGAGSRLTVL.

The V and J genes are TRBV5-1 and TRBJ2-1; 7 bases line up with TRBD2. Germline trimming cut 4 bases from V and 8 bases from J; bases unmatched to any gene: 9. From germline, CDR1 is SGHRS and CDR2 YFSETQ. The CDR3 runs 14 residues. CDR3 region: CASSATSEEDEQFF. CDR3 sequence (DNA): TGCGCCAGCAGCGCTACTAGCGAGGAGGATGAGCAGTTCTTC.

In the case of this clone: The sample holds other DNA sequences that translate to the same CDR3. V and J are TRBV6-1 and TRBJ1-5; no clear D gene. Germline lookup yields CDR1 MNHNS and CDR2 SASEGT. The CDR3 contains 11 residues. V gave up 6 bases and J gave up 1 base, with 1 base separating them. CDR3 DNA sequence: TGTGCCAGCAGAAGCAATCAGCCCCAGCATTTT. Amino acids: CASRSNQPQHF.

J is TRBJ1-4 and V is TRBV2, with D possibly being TRBD1 (5 bases). CDR1 SNHLY and CDR2 FYNNEI come from the germline V gene. V was trimmed by 1 base and J by 7 bases, leaving 10 bases between them. The CDR3 is 14 residues long. The CDR3 DNA reads as TGTGCCAGCAGTGAAGAACAGGTCGGTGAAAAACTGTTTTTT. Translating it yields CASSEEQVGEKLFF.

The chain employs TRBV28 and TRBJ1-4, with a tentative D call TRBD1 (5 bases). V was pared by 11 bases and J by 4 bases, with 17 bases between. The CDR3 runs 14 residues. Germline lookup yields CDR1 MDHEN and CDR2 SYDVKM. DNA of the CDR3: TGTGCCTCCCGGTCCGGGGGGAATAATGAAAAACTGTTTTTT. Translating it yields CASRSGGNNEKLFF.

About this clone: Being one base from a much bigger clone, this may be a read error. The chain links TRBV11-2 to TRBJ2-6; D call uncertain. Germline V gene data show CDR1 as SGHAT and CDR2 as FQNNGV. The CDR3 extends over 13 amino acids. V was trimmed by 5 bases and J by 4 bases, leaving 6 bases between them. In DNA form, the CDR3 reads TGTGCCAGCAGCCCCCCCGGGGCCAACGTCCTGACTTTC. Translated: CASSPPGANVLTF.

The J gene is TRBJ1-5, the V gene TRBV28; TRBD1 might be the D (5 bases). Germline assignment: CDR1 MDHEN and CDR2 SYDVKM. V shed 10 bases and J shed 4 bases, with 17 bases lying between them. The CDR3 runs 14 residues. The CDR3 sequence is CATKEGRANQPQHF. CDR3 in DNA: TGTGCCACTAAAGAGGGGCGGGCTAATCAGCCCCAGCATTTT.

Of note for this clone: Other DNA sequences in the same sample also yield this CDR3. The chain combines TRBV5-1 with TRBJ2-5; no clear D. Germline CDR1 reads SGHRS; CDR2 reads YFSETQ. This CDR3 region has 14 residues. V shed 0 bases and J shed 5 bases, with 11 bases lying between them. CDR3 residues: CASSLGAGKETQYF. The CDR3 bases are TGCGCCAGCAGCTTGGGGGCAGGAAAGGAGACCCAGTACTTC.

Note on this clone: Other nucleotide sequences in the sample specify the same CDR3. V gene TRBV7-2 combines with J gene TRBJ1-3, with D unresolved. The CDR3 is 15 amino acids. V lost 6 bases and J lost 0, with 12 bases in between. CDR1 and CDR2 (germline): SGHTA, FQGNSA. In DNA form, the CDR3 reads TGTGCCAGCAGTTCCGACACCCTCTCTGGAAACACCATATATTTT. It specifies CASSSDTLSGNTIYF.